This T cell receptor (beta chain) is drawn from a study of T cells in Graves' hyperthyroidism and ophthalmopathy. The CDR3 totals 15 residues. V was pared by 3 bases and J by 2 bases, with 2 bases of the junction left unmatched. The germline V gene has CDR1 ENHRY and CDR2 SYGVKD. Amplification of TCR beta CDR3 regions was performed using RNA transcripts as template. When the TCR CDR3 underwent first-round RT-PCR, the HTBI primer set was used. One entry per CDR3 protein, called by TCRdb with MiXCR from the multiplex PCR reads. This sample carries 500,000 to 600,000 distinct CDR3 sequences, around 42% of them seen once, and the ten largest clones take about 8%.

The receptor was derived from a young woman with Graves' hyperthyroidism. Material: peripheral blood or thyroid tissue (not recorded which). This chain links TRBV10-3 with TRBJ1-2, with 11 bases identical to TRBD1. CDR3: CAISDRDRGNYGYTF. The CDR3 DNA is TGTGCCATCAGTGACCGGGACAGGGGGAACTATGGCTACACCTTC.